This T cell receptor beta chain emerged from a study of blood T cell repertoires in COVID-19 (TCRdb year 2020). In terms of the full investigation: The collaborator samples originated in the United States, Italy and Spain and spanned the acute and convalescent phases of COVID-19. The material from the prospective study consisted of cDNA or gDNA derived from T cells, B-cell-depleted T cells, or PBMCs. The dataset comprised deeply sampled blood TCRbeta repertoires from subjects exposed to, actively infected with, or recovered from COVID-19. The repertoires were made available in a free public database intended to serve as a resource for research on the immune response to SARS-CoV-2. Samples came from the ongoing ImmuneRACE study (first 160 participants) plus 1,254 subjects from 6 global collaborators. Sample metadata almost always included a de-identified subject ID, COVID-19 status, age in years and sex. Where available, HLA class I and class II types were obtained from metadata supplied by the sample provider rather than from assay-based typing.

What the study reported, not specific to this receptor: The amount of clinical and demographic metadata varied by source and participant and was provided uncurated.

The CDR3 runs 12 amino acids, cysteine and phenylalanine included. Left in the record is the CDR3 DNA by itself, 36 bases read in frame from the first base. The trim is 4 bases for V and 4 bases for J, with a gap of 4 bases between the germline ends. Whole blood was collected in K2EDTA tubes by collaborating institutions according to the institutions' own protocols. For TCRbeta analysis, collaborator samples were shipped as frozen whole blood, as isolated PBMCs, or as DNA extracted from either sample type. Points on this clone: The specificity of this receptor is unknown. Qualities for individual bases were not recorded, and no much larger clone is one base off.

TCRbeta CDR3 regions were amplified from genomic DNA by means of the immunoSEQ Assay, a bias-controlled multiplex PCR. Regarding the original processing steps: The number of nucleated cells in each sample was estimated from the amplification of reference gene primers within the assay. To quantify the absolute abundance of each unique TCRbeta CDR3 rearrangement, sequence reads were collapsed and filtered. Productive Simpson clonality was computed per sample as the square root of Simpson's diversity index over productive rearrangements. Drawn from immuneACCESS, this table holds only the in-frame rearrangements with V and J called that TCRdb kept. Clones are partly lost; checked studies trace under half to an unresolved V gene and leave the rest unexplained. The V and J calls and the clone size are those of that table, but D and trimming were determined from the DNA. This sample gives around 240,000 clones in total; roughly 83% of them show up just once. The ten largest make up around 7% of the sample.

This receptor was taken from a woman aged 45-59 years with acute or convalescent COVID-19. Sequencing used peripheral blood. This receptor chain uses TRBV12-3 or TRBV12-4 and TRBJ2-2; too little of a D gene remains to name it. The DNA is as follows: TGTGCCAGCAGTTGGAGCACCGGGGAGCTGTTTTTT. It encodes CASSWSTGELFF.